A single sample gave rise to the 23 T cell receptor beta chains below, sequenced in a study of regulatory T cells in long-lasting Graves disease. Indicated time point: newly diagnosed GD, antithyroid drugs for less than 3 months. PBMC RNA served as the TCR library source. CDR3-region Arm-PCR and iRepertoire HTBI primers produced the TCR beta libraries. MiXCR was run by TCRdb on the multiplex PCR reads, yielding one entry per CDR3 protein. The sample has more than 350,000 distinct CDR3 sequences, more than 13% seen once. These same data were also listed under a study on T cells in Graves' hyperthyroidism and ophthalmopathy.

The source material was peripheral blood mononuclear cells (PBMCs), sampled at new diagnosis, from a patient treated with antithyroid drugs. These receptors all come from a woman under 40 with Graves disease.

With respect to this clonotype: A much larger clone lies a single base off, so this may be a read error. The chain combines TRBV18 with TRBJ2-5, with 7 bases aligning to TRBD2. Germline values: CDR1 KGHSH, CDR2 LQKENI. This CDR3 is 14 amino acids long. This CDR3 reads CASPPGTIQETQYF. CDR3 DNA: TGTGCCAGCCCACCTGGGACTATCCAAGAGACCCAGTACTTC.

About this clonotype itself: A junction boundary mismatches the germline segment, possibly from a read error. The V and J genes are TRBV30 and TRBJ1-5, with D uncertain. This CDR3 is built from 13 residues. Germline values: CDR1 GTSNPN, CDR2 SVGIG (reference sequence). The CDR3 is CAWSVSANRPQHF. The CDR3 DNA is TGTGCCTGGAGTGTCAGTGCCAATCGGCCCCAGCATTTT.

The chain links TRBV28 to TRBJ1-6; D is ambiguous. V lost 8 bases to trimming and J lost 7 bases, with 6 bases between them. The CDR3 length is 11 residues. Germline V gene lookup returns CDR1 MDHEN and CDR2 SYDVKM. The CDR3 sequence is CASEGNSPLHF. CDR3 DNA: TGTGCCAGCGAGGGAAATTCACCCCTCCACTTT.

The table lists this clonotype with a few counts. The genes are TRBV4-2 and TRBJ2-2; TRBD2 matches at 8 bases. In germline, CDR1 is LGHNA, CDR2 YNFKEQ. CDR3 length: 15 amino acids. The ends lost 1 base at V and 4 bases at J; junction bases unmatched: 2. CDR3 protein: CASSQGLALTGELFF. For the CDR3, the DNA is TGTGCCAGCAGCCAAGGACTAGCGCTCACCGGGGAGCTGTTTTTT.

This clonotype was seen ten or more times. The chain is built from TRBV7-8 and TRBJ1-2; D is undetermined. Trimming pared 1 base from V and 1 base from J, leaving 7 bases between. This CDR3 is built from 14 residues. CDR1 and CDR2 (germline): SGHVS, FQNEAQ. CDR3 sequence: CASSLGHRNYGYTF. CDR3 nucleotides: TGTGCCAGCAGCTTAGGTCATCGTAACTATGGCTACACCTTC.

The chain has TRBV27 and TRBJ2-7; D is undetermined. The V and J ends lost 11 bases and 0 bases respectively, with 20 bases between them. This CDR3 region has 15 residues. Germline CDR1 is MNHEY and CDR2 is SMNVEV (reference sequence). CDR3 in DNA: TGTGCCGGCCGGGTCAGGTTAGGAGCCTCCTACGAGCAGTACTTC. This encodes CAGRVRLGASYEQYF.

This clonotype has at least ten counts. V gene TRBV10-3 combines with J gene TRBJ2-7, with 11 positions matching TRBD2. V dropped 9 bases and J dropped 2; count of bases not matched to a gene: 3. The CDR3 loop spans 13 amino acids. CDR1 and CDR2 (germline): ENHRY, SYGVKD. The CDR3 nucleotides are TGTGCCATTAGCGGGAGGGCTACCTACGAGCAGTACTTC. Its protein is CAISGRATYEQYF.

The CDR3 region has the DNA TGTGCCAGCAGTCAGTCCGAGGGCGGGAGAGGCACAGATACGCAGTATTTT. It codes for CASSQSEGGRGTDTQYF. The chain combines TRBV6-1 with TRBJ2-3, with TRBD2 identical over 7 bases. With 5 bases clipped from V and 1 base from J, the junction kept 12 bases outside the gene matches. The germline CDR1 and CDR2 sequences are MNHNS and SASEGT. There are 17 residues in the CDR3.

This clonotype was observed at least ten times. This chain uses TRBV28 with TRBJ2-3; 7 bases line up with TRBD2. CDR1 and CDR2 from the germline V gene are MDHEN and SYDVKM. Trimming took 6 bases from V and 0 from J; bases not matched to a gene: 15. This CDR3 has 18 amino acids. The DNA of the CDR3 is TGTGCCAGCAGCCGACTAGCAAAACTCTCGGCTAGCACAGATACGCAGTATTTT. Its translation: CASSRLAKLSASTDTQYF.

In its sample, this clonotype was seen a few times. This chain uses TRBV15 with TRBJ2-3; D gene uncertain. Trimming removed 3 bases at V and 0 bases at J, with 13 bases between. CDR1 is LNHNV, CDR2 YYDKDF, per germline (reference sequence). The CDR3 runs 16 residues. CDR3 protein: CATSSEFLPSTDTQYF. CDR3 sequence (DNA): TGTGCCACCAGCAGTGAGTTCTTACCAAGCACAGATACGCAGTATTTT.

This clonotype was seen only a few times. The chain carries TRBV12-3 or TRBV12-4 and TRBJ1-3; possibly TRBD1 for D (5 bases). The CDR3 sequence is 15 residues long. V was pared by 7 bases and J by 0 bases, with 13 bases between. The CDR3 sequence is CASTRDFNSGNTIYF. CDR3 in DNA: TGTGCCAGCACCAGGGACTTCAACTCTGGAAACACCATATATTTT.

This clonotype was seen a handful of times. The chain employs TRBV7-8 and TRBJ2-4, with 7 bases fitting TRBD1. This CDR3 region has 16 residues. Germline V gene lookup returns CDR1 SGHVS and CDR2 FQNEAQ. After removal of 5 bases from V and 0 bases from J, the junction contained 7 bases not matched to a gene. The CDR3 protein is CASSRDRAGAKNIQYF. The CDR3 DNA is TGTGCCAGCAGCCGCGACAGGGCCGGAGCCAAAAACATTCAGTACTTC.

Regarding this clonotype: This clone may be a read error of a much larger clone one base away. The V and J genes are TRBV20-1 and TRBJ1-1; no clear D. There are 12 residues in the CDR3. From germline, CDR1 is DFQATT and CDR2 SNEGSKA (reference sequence). This chain's CDR3 is CSVPTANTVAFF. The DNA for the CDR3 is TGCAGTGTACCGACCGCGAACACTGTAGCTTTCTTT.

With regard to this clonotype: This may come from a read error, since a much larger clone is one base off. The chain recombines TRBV3-1 with TRBJ1-6, with unresolved D. The V and J ends lost 7 bases and 5 bases respectively, with 9 bases between them. Germline CDR1 is LGHDT and CDR2 is YNNKEL (reference sequence). This CDR3 is 13 amino acids long. The CDR3 loop is CASTAANNSPLHF. DNA of the CDR3: TGTGCCAGCACGGCCGCGAATAATTCACCCCTCCACTTT.

This clonotype showed up many times. The J gene is TRBJ1-5, the V gene TRBV4-1, with a weak D call TRBD1 (6 bases). CDR1 is MGHRA and CDR2 is YSYEKL in the germline V gene. V lost 3 bases and J 0 bases, leaving 24 bases between the germline ends. There are 20 residues in the CDR3. CDR3 DNA sequence: TGCGCCAGCAGCCACAAAATCGCCGGACAGCTCCCGTATAGCAATCAGCCCCAGCATTTT. Protein product: CASSHKIAGQLPYSNQPQHF.

This clonotype has at least ten counts. V usage is TRBV12-3 or TRBV12-4 and J usage is TRBJ2-1; D gene ambiguous. The V and J ends lost 1 base and 6 bases respectively, with 13 bases between them. The CDR3 spans 15 residues. In DNA, the CDR3 is TGTGCCAGCAGTTTAGTCCCGAAGGGTCTCAATGAGCAGTTCTTC. Residues: CASSLVPKGLNEQFF.

At least ten counts were recorded for this clonotype. This chain connects TRBV18 to TRBJ2-1, with D maybe TRBD2 (6 bases). CDR3 length: 13 residues. Germline V gives CDR1 KGHSH, CDR2 LQKENI. The V end lost 3 bases, the J end lost 7 bases, and 10 bases lay between the germline ends. The CDR3 loop is CASSPVEGNEQFF. CDR3 coding DNA: TGTGCCAGCTCACCGGTGGAGGGGAATGAGCAGTTCTTC.

This clonotype has at least ten counts. This rearrangement joins TRBV27 to TRBJ1-5; no definite D call. CDR1 is MNHEY, CDR2 SMNVEV, per germline (reference sequence). This CDR3 spans 15 amino acids. Trimming shortened V by 5 bases and J by 2 bases, and 13 bases separated the two germline ends. The CDR3 region is CASSELSGGNQPQHF. The CDR3 nucleotides read TGTGCCAGCAGTGAGCTGTCCGGGGGCAATCAGCCCCAGCATTTT.

This clonotype was seen only a few times. V and J are TRBV29-1 and TRBJ2-7; 8 bases map to TRBD2. Trimming cost V 3 bases and J 7 bases; bases outside gene matches: 8. CDR1 is SQVTM, CDR2 ANQGSEA, per germline. This CDR3 region has 13 residues. The DNA of the CDR3 is TGCAGCGTTGAGGATAGCGGGACGAGGGAGCAGTACTTC. Translation gives CSVEDSGTREQYF.

Regarding this clonotype: The likely explanation is a read error, given a far larger clone one base away. The chain links TRBV11-2 to TRBJ2-3; 7 bases fit TRBD2. The J call may be faulty, since TRBJ2-7 better matches the DNA end. The CDR3 runs 15 residues. CDR1 SGHAT and CDR2 FQNNGV come from the germline V gene. The CDR3 region has the DNA TGTGCCAGCAGCTTAGAGGTGGGAGGGCCAAATGAGCAGTACTTC. Amino acids: CASSLEVGGPNEQYF.

This clonotype was seen many times. J is TRBJ2-1 and V is TRBV6-2 or TRBV6-3; D uncertain. V lost 5 bases and J 0 bases, leaving 11 bases between the germline ends. CDR1 is MNHEY and CDR2 is SVGEGT in the germline V gene. The CDR3 is 15 residues long. The CDR3 loop reads CASSGDPSSYNEQFF. CDR3 DNA sequence: TGTGCCAGCAGTGGTGACCCTAGCTCCTACAATGAGCAGTTCTTC.

The chain employs TRBV30 and TRBJ2-7, with TRBD2 matching 13 bases. V lost 3 bases, J lost 4 bases, and 9 bases stayed unmatched. Per the germline V gene, CDR1 is GTSNPN and CDR2 is SVGIG (reference sequence). This CDR3 region has 16 residues. CDR3 residues: CAWSGTSGTVGYEQYF. Here the CDR3 DNA reads TGTGCCTGGAGCGGGACTAGCGGGACGGTGGGATACGAGCAGTACTTC.

The sample holds many counts of this clonotype. The chain links TRBV7-9 to TRBJ2-1; 7 bases map to TRBD2. V shed 4 bases and J 8 bases; nucleotides not matched to a gene: 17. CDR3 size: 17 residues. Per the germline V gene, CDR1 is SEHNR and CDR2 is FQNEAQ (reference sequence). The DNA for the CDR3 is TGTGCCAGCAGCTACCCCCATTGGCGGGAGAAGGAAGATGAGCAGTTCTTC. It encodes CASSYPHWREKEDEQFF.